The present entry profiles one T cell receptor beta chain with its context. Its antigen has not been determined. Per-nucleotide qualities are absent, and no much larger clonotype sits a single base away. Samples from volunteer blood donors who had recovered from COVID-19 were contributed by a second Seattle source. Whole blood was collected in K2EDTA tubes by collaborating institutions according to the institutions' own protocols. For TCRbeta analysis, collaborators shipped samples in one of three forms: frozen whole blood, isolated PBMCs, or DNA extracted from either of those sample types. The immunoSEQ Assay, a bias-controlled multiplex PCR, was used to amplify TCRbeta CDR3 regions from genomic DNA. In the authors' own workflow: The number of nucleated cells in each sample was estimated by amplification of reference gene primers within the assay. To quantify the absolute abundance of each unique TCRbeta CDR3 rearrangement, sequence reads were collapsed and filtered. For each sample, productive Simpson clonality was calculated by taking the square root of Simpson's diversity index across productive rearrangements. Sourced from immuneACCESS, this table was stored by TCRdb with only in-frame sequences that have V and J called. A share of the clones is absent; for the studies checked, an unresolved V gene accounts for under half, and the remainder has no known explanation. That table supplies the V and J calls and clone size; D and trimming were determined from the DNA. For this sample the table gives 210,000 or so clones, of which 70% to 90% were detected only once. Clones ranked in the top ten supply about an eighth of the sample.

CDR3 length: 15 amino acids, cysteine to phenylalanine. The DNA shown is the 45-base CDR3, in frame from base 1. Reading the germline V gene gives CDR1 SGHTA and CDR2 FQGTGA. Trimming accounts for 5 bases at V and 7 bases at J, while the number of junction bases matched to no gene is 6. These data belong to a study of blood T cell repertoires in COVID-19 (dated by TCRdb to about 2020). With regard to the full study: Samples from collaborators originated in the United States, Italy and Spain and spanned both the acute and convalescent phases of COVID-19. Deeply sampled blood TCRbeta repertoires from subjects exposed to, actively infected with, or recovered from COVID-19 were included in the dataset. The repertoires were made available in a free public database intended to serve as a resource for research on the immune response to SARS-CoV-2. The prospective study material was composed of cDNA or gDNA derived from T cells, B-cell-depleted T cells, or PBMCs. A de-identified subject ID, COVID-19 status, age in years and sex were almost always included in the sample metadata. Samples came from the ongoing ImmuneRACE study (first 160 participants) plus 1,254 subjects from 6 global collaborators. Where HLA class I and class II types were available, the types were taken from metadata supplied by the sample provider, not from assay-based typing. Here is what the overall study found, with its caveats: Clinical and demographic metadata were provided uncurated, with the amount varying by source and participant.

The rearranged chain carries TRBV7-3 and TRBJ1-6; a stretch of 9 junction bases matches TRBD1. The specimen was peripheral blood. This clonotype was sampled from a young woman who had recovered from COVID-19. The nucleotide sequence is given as TGTGCCAGCAGCAAACAGGGGGCCGTCAATTCACCCCTCCACTTT. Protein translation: CASSKQGAVNSPLHF.